The clone carrying this T cell receptor (beta chain) was counted only a few times. Per the original data handling: For papillary thyroid cancer, a distant-metastasis classifier was constructed from CDR3 differences observed across clinicopathological groups. Using MiXCR, TCRdb re-called clones from the PCR reads. TCRdb's processing, not the study's, gives the V and J calls here. The table shows tens of thousands of clones, with about 24% occurring only once. The CDR3 is 15 amino acids. Germline CDR1 LNHDA, CDR2 SQIVND (reference sequence). Between the trimmed V and J ends, which lost 7 bases and 4 bases, there was a span of 18 bases. These data belong to a study of metastatic and nonmetastatic thyroid tumors. The entire patient cohort was treatment-naive prior to thyroid surgery.

The source is a female donor with papillary thyroid cancer or a benign thyroid nodule (not recorded which). Some clones in this sample may be carry-over from other donors' samples. The specimen sequenced was tumor tissue. V and J are TRBV19 and TRBJ2-3, with a weak D call TRBD2 (6 bases). The CDR3 region has the DNA TGTGCCAGTACCGAGACGGCGGGAAGAGCAGATACGCAGTATTTT. It specifies CASTETAGRADTQYF.